The 23 T cell receptor beta chains below come from one sample, sequenced in a study of blood T cell repertoires in COVID-19. TCRdb's table, derived via immunoSEQ multiplex PCR, lists solely in-frame clones and lacks some. The sample consists of under 300,000 clones, roughly 87% of them appearing once. The specimen sequenced was peripheral blood. The origin of the receptors is a woman aged 40 to 49 who had recovered from COVID-19.

V and J are TRBV7-2 and TRBJ1-4, with no clear D. This CDR3 spans 13 amino acids. CDR1 is SGHTA and CDR2 is FQGNSA in the germline V gene. V was clipped by 2 bases and J by 5 bases, with 6 bases between them. This CDR3 is CASSLYGNEKLFF. The DNA of the CDR3 is TGTGCCAGCAGCTTATACGGGAATGAAAAACTGTTTTTT.

CDR3 region: CASSLGSGEQYF. The CDR3 coding sequence is TGTGCCAGCAGCTTAGGGAGCGGCGAGCAGTACTTC. The rearrangement joins TRBV7-9 to TRBJ2-7; the D gene is possibly TRBD2 (5 bases). Trimming removed 1 base from V and 6 bases from J, with 7 bases in between. The CDR3 consists of 12 residues. Germline V gene lookup returns CDR1 SEHNR and CDR2 FQNEAQ (reference sequence).

This sequence joins TRBV11-2 and TRBJ2-2; 7 bases fit TRBD1. This CDR3 contains 18 residues. Trimming took 5 bases from V and 2 from J; bases not matched to a gene: 14. Germline CDR1 SGHAT, CDR2 FQNNGV. Here the CDR3 DNA reads TGTGCCAGCAGCCCCCACTTTCCGGGACAGCATAACACCGGGGAGCTGTTTTTT. It codes for CASSPHFPGQHNTGELFF.

The chain couples TRBV12-3 or TRBV12-4 to TRBJ1-3; perhaps TRBD1 as D (5 bases). The CDR3 contains 13 residues. With 3 bases removed from V and 5 bases from J, the gap between germline ends came to 8 bases. The DNA of the CDR3 is TGTGCCAGCAGTTTGGGGGGTAGAAACACCATATATTTT. This sequence encodes CASSLGGRNTIYF.

J is TRBJ1-3 and V is TRBV29-1; D is unresolved. The CDR3 loop spans 13 amino acids. Germline V lookup: CDR1 SQVTM, CDR2 ANQGSEA. Trimming removed 8 bases at V and 2 bases at J, with 13 bases between. CDR3 DNA sequence: TGCAGCTGCTACAGCAACCCTGGAAACACCATATATTTT. Residues: CSCYSNPGNTIYF.

The rearrangement links TRBV7-9 to TRBJ1-4; D not resolved. The CDR3 has 14 residues. Between the trimmed V and J ends, which lost 4 bases and 0 bases, there was a span of 6 bases. Germline CDR1 reads SEHNR; CDR2 reads FQNEAQ (reference sequence). CDR3 DNA sequence: TGTGCCAGCAGCTCCCCCTCAACTAATGAAAAACTGTTTTTT. It is translated as CASSSPSTNEKLFF.

This rearrangement joins TRBV19 to TRBJ1-1, with D uncertain. CDR1 and CDR2 from the germline V gene are LNHDA and SQIVND (reference sequence). The CDR3 contains 15 residues. The V end lost 3 bases, the J end lost 1 base, and 12 bases lay between the germline ends. DNA of the CDR3: TGTGCCAGTAGTATTGTTTGGGCAGCGAACACTGAAGCTTTCTTT. Amino acids: CASSIVWAANTEAFF.

This clone was detected once. The chain combines TRBV11-3 with TRBJ2-1; D is possibly TRBD2 (6 bases). The V gene's germline CDR1 is SGHNT and CDR2 YENEEA. Trimming took 0 bases from V and 0 from J, leaving 9 bases between them. The CDR3 has 16 amino acids. CDR3 residues: CASSLDAGSSYNEQFF. As DNA, the CDR3 is TGTGCCAGCAGCTTAGATGCGGGGAGCTCCTACAATGAGCAGTTCTTC.

The chain uses TRBV6-5 and TRBJ1-4; D remains unclear. V was trimmed by 5 bases and J by 8 bases, leaving 12 bases between them. Germline V gene lookup returns CDR1 MNHEY and CDR2 SVGAGI. There are 13 residues in the CDR3. CDR3 in DNA: TGTGCCAGCAGTAAGCGGCTGACCGAAAAACTGTTTTTT. This sequence encodes CASSKRLTEKLFF.

The chain couples TRBV4-1 to TRBJ1-6, with 10 bases aligning to TRBD1. J gave up 10 bases and V 3 bases, and 15 bases lay outside the gene matches. Germline CDR1 is MGHRA and CDR2 is YSYEKL. This CDR3 is built from 18 residues. The DNA for the CDR3 is TGCGCCAGCAGCCACAAAGCCCCTGCCGGGACAGGGGCATCACCCCTCCACTTT. This translates into CASSHKAPAGTGASPLHF.

This chain connects TRBV2 to TRBJ1-4; 8 nucleotides agree with TRBD1. This CDR3 has 13 residues. Unmatched junction bases numbered 3, after V lost 5 bases and J lost 7 bases. The V gene's germline CDR1 is SNHLY and CDR2 FYNNEI. CDR3 nucleotide sequence: TGTGCCAGCAGTTACGGGACAGGTGAAAAACTGTTTTTT. The encoded protein is CASSYGTGEKLFF. The full variable domain, rest sourced from reference TRBV2 and TRBJ1-4, is EPEVTQTPSHQVTQMGQEVILRCVPISNHLYFYWYRQILGQKVEFLVSFYNNEISEKSEIFDDQFSVERPDGSNFTLKIRSTKLEDSAMYFCASSYGTGEKLFFGSGTQLSVL.

CDR3 amino acids: CASRGRPDTEAFF. The CDR3 DNA is TGTGCCAGTCGAGGGAGGCCAGACACTGAAGCTTTCTTT. The rearrangement joins TRBV5-4 to TRBJ1-1; no definite D call. Trimming removed 8 bases at V and 3 bases at J, with 14 bases between. The V gene's germline CDR1 is SGHNT and CDR2 YYREEE (reference sequence). This CDR3 is 13 amino acids long.

The rearrangement joins TRBV9 to TRBJ2-2; maybe TRBD1 (6 bases). The V gene lost 0 bases and the J gene lost 6 bases, with 12 bases spanning the gap. Germline V lookup: CDR1 SGDLS, CDR2 YYNGEE. The CDR3 runs 15 residues. The CDR3 loop reads CASSVEWGRSGELFF. In DNA form, the CDR3 reads TGTGCCAGCAGCGTAGAGTGGGGGCGGTCCGGGGAGCTGTTTTTT.

J is TRBJ2-2 and V is TRBV10-3; 7 bases line up with TRBD2. CDR1 is ENHRY and CDR2 is SYGVKD in the germline V gene. V shed 7 bases, J shed 0 bases, and the junction held 2 bases outside the gene matches. The CDR3 covers 14 residues. CDR3 sequence (DNA): TGTGCCATCACCGGGACTACGAACACCGGGGAGCTGTTTTTT. It encodes CAITGTTNTGELFF.

This clone was counted a single time. This sequence joins TRBV6-4 and TRBJ2-7, with TRBD1 as a possible D gene (5 bases). CDR3 length: 14 residues. CDR1 is MRHNA and CDR2 is SNTAGT in the germline V gene. Trimming pared 10 bases from V and 3 bases from J, leaving 19 bases between. The CDR3 bases are TGTGCCAAAGTATCCGATGGACATCTCTACGAGCAGTACGTC. Its protein product is CAKVSDGHLYEQYV.

This chain uses TRBV29-1 with TRBJ2-6; weak D call: TRBD2 (6 bases). Germline CDR1 SQVTM, CDR2 ANQGSEA. The CDR3 runs to 14 residues. V was pared by 3 bases and J by 3 bases, with 9 bases between. The CDR3 DNA sequence: TGCAGCGTTGAGGAGGGTAGTGGGGCCAACGTCCTGACTTTC. Translation gives CSVEEGSGANVLTF.

The V gene is TRBV12-3 or TRBV12-4, the J gene TRBJ1-4; weak D call: TRBD1 (6 bases). This CDR3 is built from 13 residues. V shed 7 bases and J shed 7 bases, with 13 bases lying between them. In nucleotides, the CDR3 is TGTGCCAGCAAACTACAAGGGGGTGAAAAACTGTTTTTT. Its protein product is CASKLQGGEKLFF.

The chain combines TRBV5-1 with TRBJ2-5; D perhaps matches TRBD2 (6 bases). This CDR3 has 15 residues. Germline V gene data show CDR1 as SGHRS and CDR2 as YFSETQ. With 5 bases removed from V and 4 bases from J, the gap between germline ends came to 18 bases. This CDR3 reads CASRHVRESGETQYF. The DNA for the CDR3 is TGCGCCAGCAGACATGTCCGGGAGTCGGGAGAGACCCAGTACTTC.

This chain links TRBV10-1 with TRBJ2-1; no clear D gene. Germline V gives CDR1 WNHNN, CDR2 SYGVQD (reference sequence). The CDR3 runs to 14 residues. The V gene lost 3 bases and the J gene lost 3 bases, with 9 bases spanning the gap. The CDR3 sequence: CASSEGGDYNEQFF. The DNA for the CDR3 is TGCGCCAGCAGTGAAGGCGGCGACTACAATGAGCAGTTCTTC.

The V call is TRBV6-2 or TRBV6-3, the J call TRBJ2-7; 12 bases are shared with TRBD2. The CDR3 runs 17 residues. Germline CDR1 and CDR2: MNHEY and SVGEGT. V lost 6 bases, J lost 5 bases, and 14 bases stayed unmatched. Here the CDR3 reads CASSPPGLAGQKNEQYV. CDR3 sequence (DNA): TGTGCCAGCAGCCCACCCGGACTAGCGGGACAAAAAAACGAGCAGTACGTC.

The chain uses TRBV27 and TRBJ2-7; 8 bases are shared with TRBD2. Germline CDR1 MNHEY, CDR2 SMNVEV (reference sequence). The V and J ends lost 5 bases and 6 bases, in that order; junction bases with no gene match: 12. This CDR3 is built from 15 residues. The CDR3 spells CASSPRGAGGLEQYV. The CDR3 DNA sequence: TGTGCCAGCAGTCCCCGGGGTGCGGGAGGCCTCGAGCAGTACGTC.

This rearrangement joins TRBV6-2 or TRBV6-3 to TRBJ2-5; 9 bases align to TRBD2. V lost 5 bases and J lost 7; bases outside the gene matches: 11. This CDR3 has 15 residues. Per the germline V gene, CDR1 is MNHEY and CDR2 is SVGEGT. Written as DNA, the CDR3 is TGTGCCAGCAGTACCCGACTAGCGGCCCCAGGGACCCAGTACTTC. Translation gives CASSTRLAAPGTQYF.

The chain is built from TRBV2 and TRBJ1-4, with D perhaps matching TRBD1 (5 bases). This CDR3 comprises 13 residues. From germline, CDR1 is SNHLY and CDR2 FYNNEI. V lost 6 bases, J lost 5 bases, and 10 bases lay in between. The CDR3 DNA follows: TGTGCCAGCAGCGCGGGGGAGAATGAAAAACTGTTTTTT. As protein: CASSAGENEKLFF.